The rows below give T cell receptor beta chains drawn from one sample of a study of patients and donors after allogeneic stem cell transplantation. TCRdb called the RT-PCR reads again in MiXCR, with one record for every CDR3 protein. This sample has 150,000 to 200,000 distinct CDR3 sequences, with less than 45% found just once. Sequencing input: blood, either unsorted or a sorted T cell fraction (not recorded which). The source is a human donor who was either an allogeneic HSCT recipient or a stem cell or donor lymphocyte infusion donor (not recorded which). It is not recorded whose cells these are; they may come from a transplant donor. CDR3s include the opening cysteine and the closing phenylalanine or tryptophan. Fields, in order: D gene, V gene, clone size, J gene, CDR3 DNA, CDR3 protein. D genes are given only for firm matches. Part of the rows lack a size; the others show once, few, many or a class for expanded clones.

.,TRBV4-2,.,TRBJ1-2,TGTGCCAGCAGCCAAGACGGGGGCAGAGCTGGCTACACCTTC,CASSQDGGRAGYTF
.,TRBV7-8,.,TRBJ2-2,TGTGCCAGCAGCTCCGGGACCCACACCGGGGAGCTGTTTTTT,CASSSGTHTGELFF
TRBD2,TRBV10-3,.,TRBJ2-1,TGTGCCATCAGCGCTCTAGCGGGAGGAAGTAATGAGCAGTTCTTC,CAISALAGGSNEQFF
.,TRBV29-1,few,TRBJ1-1,TGCAGCGGGACAGTAATGAACACTGAAGCTTTCTTT,CSGTVMNTEAFF
.,TRBV6-5,.,TRBJ1-1,TGTGCCAGCAGTTACTCGGACCTTGGGGACACTGAAGCTTTCTTT,CASSYSDLGDTEAFF
.,TRBV5-6,few,TRBJ1-5,TGTGCCAGCAGCTTGATGGGGGGCAGAGGGAGCAATCAGCCCCAGCATTTT,CASSLMGGRGSNQPQHF
.,TRBV4-2,.,TRBJ2-1,TGTGCCAGCAGCCAAGATGGTACGAGCGGCCTTAATGAGCAGTTCTTC,CASSQDGTSGLNEQFF
.,TRBV3-1,once,TRBJ2-2,TGTGCCAGCAGCCAAGACTCGGCTAGTGGGACCGGGGAGCTGTTTTTT,CASSQDSASGTGELFF
.,TRBV5-1,.,TRBJ2-2,TGCGCCAGCAGCCACCGTACCGGGGAGCTGTTTTTT,CASSHRTGELFF
.,TRBV5-6,once,TRBJ1-2,TGTGCCAGCAGCTTGGCTAAGGGAGACAGAAACTATGGCTACACCTTC,CASSLAKGDRNYGYTF
.,TRBV12-3/TRBV12-4,once,TRBJ2-1,TGTGCCAGCAGTTTTTTGCCCGGACTCTACAATGAGCAGTTCTTC,CASSFLPGLYNEQFF
.,TRBV12-3/TRBV12-4,.,TRBJ2-1,TGTGCCAGCAGTCAGGACTCCGGGGGAGGTGAGCAGTTCTTC,CASSQDSGGGEQFF
.,TRBV6-5,.,TRBJ2-7,TGTGCCAGCAGAGCAAGGGGGGTTGTATCCTACGAGCAGTACTTC,CASRARGVVSYEQYF
TRBD1,TRBV5-1,medium-sized,TRBJ1-1,TGCGCCAGCAGCTTCGGACAGGCAAACACTGAAGCTTTCTTT,CASSFGQANTEAFF
.,TRBV28,few,TRBJ1-1,TGTGCCAGCGTCAGGGGCCAAAACACTGAAGCTTTCTTT,CASVRGQNTEAFF
TRBD1,TRBV15,few,TRBJ2-7,TGTGCCACCGGGGCAGGGGGCTCCTACGAGCAGTACTTC,CATGAGGSYEQYF
.,TRBV18,.,TRBJ1-1,TGTGCCAGCTCGCTCGACAGCGGTACGTTCGTGGAAGCTTTCTTT,CASSLDSGTFVEAFF
.,TRBV7-6,.,TRBJ1-1,TGTGCCAGCAGCCCAAAGTCCCGGGACCGGCGTGCGAACACTGAAGCTTTCTTT,CASSPKSRDRRANTEAFF
.,TRBV12-3/TRBV12-4,.,TRBJ1-2,TGTGCCAGCGGTACCTCGGGTGGCTACACCTTC,CASGTSGGYTF
.,TRBV6-4,few,TRBJ1-3,TGTGCCAGCAGTCCGAGGGCTTTCTCTGGAAACACCATATATTTT,CASSPRAFSGNTIYF
.,TRBV4-1,few,TRBJ1-1,TGCGCCAGCAGCCATTCGCCCGGGGGGCTGGCTGAAGCTTTCTTT,CASSHSPGGLAEAFF
.,TRBV12-3/TRBV12-4,few,TRBJ2-3,TGTGCCAGCATTGGGACCGACAGCACAGATACGCAGTATTTT,CASIGTDSTDTQYF
TRBD1,TRBV12-3/TRBV12-4,few,TRBJ1-3,TGTGCCAGCAGACAGGCCGGGGACAGGGTTCGTTCTTCTGGAAACACCATATATTTT,CASRQAGDRVRSSGNTIYF
TRBD2,TRBV7-9,.,TRBJ2-7,TGTGCCAGCAGCCGAACCGAAGCGGGAGGAACCGAGCAGTACTTC,CASSRTEAGGTEQYF
TRBD2,TRBV30,.,TRBJ2-2,TGTGCCTGGACTAGAGCGGGAGTCACCGGGGAGCTGTTTTTT,CAWTRAGVTGELFF
.,TRBV12-3/TRBV12-4,.,TRBJ1-4,TGTGCCAGCGGTGCAACTAATGAAAAACTGTTTTTT,CASGATNEKLFF
.,TRBV12-3/TRBV12-4,.,TRBJ2-2,TGTGCCAGCAGTTTGTTTCGGGGGTCGAGCACCGGGGAGCTGTTTTTT,CASSLFRGSSTGELFF
.,TRBV4-3,.,TRBJ1-5,TGCGCCAGCAGCCAAGAGGGGGGGCAGTCTGATCAGCCCCAGCATTTT,CASSQEGGQSDQPQHF
.,TRBV27,few,TRBJ2-7,TGTGCCAGCAGTCCAAACCGGATCTACGAGCAGTACTTC,CASSPNRIYEQYF
.,TRBV5-1,.,TRBJ1-2,TGCGCCAGCAGCTTCAAGGGGACGGCTAACTATGGCTACACCTTC,CASSFKGTANYGYTF
.,TRBV5-6,.,TRBJ2-3,TGTGCCAGCAGCTTTGGGGGCACAGATACGCAGTATTTT,CASSFGGTDTQYF
TRBD2,TRBV5-3,few,TRBJ2-1,TGTGCCAGAAGCTGGGGACTACTCAGTCCCAATGAGCAGTTCTTC,CARSWGLLSPNEQFF
TRBD2,TRBV6-1,.,TRBJ2-7,TGTGCCAGCAGACCTAGCGGGAGGAGGGACGAGCAGTACTTC,CASRPSGRRDEQYF
TRBD1,TRBV7-9,few,TRBJ1-6,TGTGCCAGCAGCTTAGCCGCGGGGACAGGTGGTAATTCACCCCTCCACTTT,CASSLAAGTGGNSPLHF
.,TRBV5-1,few,TRBJ2-2,TGCGCCAGCAGCACGGCCGGGACGGGGGTCACCGGGGAGCTGTTTTTT,CASSTAGTGVTGELFF
.,TRBV12-1,few,TRBJ2-7,TGTGCCAGCAGCTGTCGGGGACGGCCCTACGAGCAGTACTTC,CASSCRGRPYEQYF
.,TRBV27,once,TRBJ1-4,TGTGCCAGCAGTCCGGGACATTTGGGTAAAAAACTGTTTTTT,CASSPGHLGKKLFF
TRBD1,TRBV9,few,TRBJ1-1,TGTGCCAGCAGCGCCCGGACAGGCTCTGAAGCTTTCTTT,CASSARTGSEAFF
.,TRBV9,.,TRBJ2-1,TGTGCCAGCAGCTTCCGGGACTCCTACAATGAGCAGTTCTTC,CASSFRDSYNEQFF
.,TRBV6-6,.,TRBJ2-1,TGTGCCAGCAGTACCGCCGAGGGTACCGAGCAGTTCTTC,CASSTAEGTEQFF
.,TRBV27,.,TRBJ1-5,TGTGCCAGCAGGGCCGGGGGGAACGGCAATCAGCCCCAGCATTTT,CASRAGGNGNQPQHF
.,TRBV25-1,few,TRBJ1-2,TGTGCCAGCAGACTCCGGGAGACCTATGGCTACACCTTC,CASRLRETYGYTF
.,TRBV28,.,TRBJ2-2,TGTGCCAGCAGTCGCGTAAACACCGGGGAGCTGTTTTTT,CASSRVNTGELFF
.,TRBV16,.,TRBJ2-5,TGTGCCAGCAGCCAATTGCTAGACGCAGAGACCCAGTACTTC,CASSQLLDAETQYF
.,TRBV9,few,TRBJ1-6,TGTGCCAGCAGCGTAAACGAGGGTTCACCCCTCCACTTT,CASSVNEGSPLHF
.,TRBV19,.,TRBJ1-1,TGTGCCAGTGGAGGTAGTTCGAACACTGAAGCTTTCTTT,CASGGSSNTEAFF
.,TRBV29-1,few,TRBJ1-2,TGCAGCGGGACGGTGGACAGCAACTATGGCTACACCTTC,CSGTVDSNYGYTF
.,TRBV3-1,few,TRBJ2-5,TGTGCCAGCAGCCAGGAAGGACGTCTCCAAGAGACCCAGTACTTC,CASSQEGRLQETQYF
.,TRBV28,.,TRBJ2-7,TGTGCCAGCAGCCCTAGTCGGGGCGAGCAGTACTTC,CASSPSRGEQYF
TRBD1,TRBV24-1,.,TRBJ2-1,TGTGCCACCAGTGATAACGGACAGGGTTTCGATGAGCAGTTCTTC,CATSDNGQGFDEQFF
.,TRBV29-1,few,TRBJ1-1,TGCAGCGTTGTAGGAGCTGAAGCTTTCTTT,CSVVGAEAFF
.,TRBV7-9,few,TRBJ2-7,TGTGCCAGCAGCTTTCGGCAGGGAGATTTCTACGAGCAGTACTTC,CASSFRQGDFYEQYF
TRBD1,TRBV3-1,few,TRBJ1-5,TGTGCCAGCAGCCAGGACAGGAATAATCAGCCCCAGCATTTT,CASSQDRNNQPQHF
.,TRBV10-3,few,TRBJ1-1,TGTGCCATCAGTGGTTCAGGGGACAACACTGAAGCTTTCTTT,CAISGSGDNTEAFF
TRBD1,TRBV12-3/TRBV12-4,.,TRBJ2-1,TGTGCCAGCATTCCCGGGACAGTCATAGGAATCAACAATGAGCAGTTCTTC,CASIPGTVIGINNEQFF
TRBD1,TRBV6-5,many,TRBJ1-1,TGTGCCAGCAGTCCCGGGACAGGGGGCACTGAAGCTTTCTTT,CASSPGTGGTEAFF
.,TRBV20-1,.,TRBJ2-7,TGCAGTGCCGGCGGGACTGCTAGCTACGAGCAGTACTTC,CSAGGTASYEQYF
.,TRBV24-1,.,TRBJ2-3,TGTGCCACCAGTGGGGCCGGGGTAGATACGCAGTATTTT,CATSGAGVDTQYF